This T cell receptor (beta chain) was captured by sequencing in a study of cytomegalovirus exposure and HLA in healthy donors. Overall study context: Most genotyped donors, about 81% of some 400, had Caucasian-associated genetic ancestry. Notes on the study in general: Serostatus for CMV was the only available immune exposure information. Presence/absence analyses supposed approximately even sequencing depth among donors. What a later analysis showed was that several of the most significant clusters appeared linked to common viral pathogens.

The CDR3 totals 13 residues. Germline V gives CDR1 MGHDK, CDR2 SYGVNS. The V and J ends lost 9 bases and 7 bases respectively, with 13 bases between them. The PCR contained 60 Vbeta and 13 Jbeta primers. The table came from immunoSEQ multiplex PCR; TCRdb's copy has only in-frame clones and leaves some out. This table holds 200,000 to 250,000 clones, around 80% found once. With regard to this clone: Its antigen is undetermined.

Specimen: PBMCs. The chain joins TRBV25-1 to TRBJ1-6; maybe TRBD1 (6 bases). The source is a woman between 40 and 50 years old in good health and CMV-seronegative. In nucleotides, the CDR3 is TGTGCCAGTCATTACAGGGTCAATTCACCCCTCCACTTT. It is translated as CASHYRVNSPLHF.